The 20 T cell receptor beta chains in this list originate from one sample, sequenced in a study of OX40 agonist ivuxolimab in advanced cancers. Preparation of the library involved the immunoSEQ multiplex PCR assay. Here the immuneACCESS table is served through TCRdb, limited to in-frame sequences with V and J called. Missing clones are a known gap in these copies; in checked studies unresolved V genes cover under half, and the rest lacks a known reason. Counted in this sample were tens of thousands of clones; 85% to 95% of them appeared once. The ten largest clones represent more than 0.3% of the sample. The sample consisted of CD4+ or CD8+ T cells sorted from blood, taken in a trial of the OX40 agonist ivuxolimab. Receptor source: an adult with an advanced solid tumor such as melanoma, head and neck, liver or kidney cancer.

The genes are TRBV2 and TRBJ1-5; the match to TRBD1 covers 7 bases. This CDR3 is 14 amino acids long. CDR1 is SNHLY, CDR2 FYNNEI, per germline. The trim removed 6 bases at V and 5 bases at J, leaving 7 bases unmatched. The CDR3 protein is CASRHDRVDQPQHF. DNA for the CDR3: TGTGCCAGCAGACACGACAGGGTGGATCAGCCCCAGCATTTT.

J is TRBJ2-3 and V is TRBV7-7; 8 bases are a match to TRBD2. The CDR3 covers 14 residues. Per germline, CDR1 SSHAT and CDR2 FNYEAQ (reference sequence). V trimming: 5 bases; J trimming: 5 bases; junction bases outside the gene matches: 6. The CDR3 DNA sequence: TGTGCCAGCAGCCAAAGCGGGAGTCTAGATACGCAGTATTTT. It specifies CASSQSGSLDTQYF.

This chain's CDR3 is CASSLNSGTYEQYF. In nucleotides, the CDR3 is TGTGCCAGCAGCCTAAATAGCGGTACCTACGAGCAGTACTTC. The chain combines TRBV11-3 with TRBJ2-7; a weak D match, TRBD2 (6 bases). The germline V and J ends were trimmed by 5 bases and 2 bases, with 13 bases remaining between them. The CDR3 extends over 14 amino acids. Germline lookup yields CDR1 SGHNT and CDR2 YENEEA.

This chain uses TRBV7-2 with TRBJ2-7; TRBD2 matches 10 bases. The CDR3 is 15 amino acids. With V trimmed by 3 bases and J by 8 bases, 10 bases remained unmatched. Germline V gene sequence: CDR1 SGHTA, CDR2 FQGNSA. The chain's CDR3 is CASSFVEREGRQQYF. The CDR3 DNA follows: TGTGCCAGCAGCTTCGTAGAGCGGGAGGGCCGGCAGCAGTACTTC.

The chain couples TRBV28 to TRBJ2-7; 8 bases are shared with TRBD2. The CDR3 sequence is 14 residues long. The germline CDR1 and CDR2 sequences are MDHEN and SYDVKM. CDR3 DNA: TGTGCTTGCCATTCCAGCGGGGGTTCCTACGAGCAGTACTTC. This codes for CACHSSGGSYEQYF.

The chain links TRBV19 to TRBJ1-2, with 10 bases lining up with TRBD1. Trimming removed 3 bases from V and 5 bases from J; junction bases left unmatched: 9. Per the germline V gene, CDR1 is LNHDA and CDR2 is SQIVND (reference sequence). There are 16 residues in the CDR3. CDR3 region: CASSIIGTGVEYGYTF. In DNA form, the CDR3 reads TGTGCCAGTAGTATTATCGGGACAGGGGTGGAATATGGCTACACCTTC.

This rearrangement joins TRBV30 to TRBJ2-7; weak D call: TRBD1 (7 bases). Germline loops: CDR1 GTSNPN, CDR2 SVGIG (reference sequence). V lost 4 bases, J lost 2 bases, and 12 bases lay in between. The CDR3 spans 13 residues. This chain's CDR3 is CAWKTRGAYEQYF. The CDR3 nucleotides read TGTGCCTGGAAAACCAGGGGGGCCTACGAGCAGTACTTC.

V gene TRBV7-2 combines with J gene TRBJ1-2; 7 bases are shared with TRBD1. CDR1 is SGHTA, CDR2 FQGNSA, per germline. The length of the CDR3 is 15 residues. The V gene end was trimmed by 7 bases and the J gene end by 1 base; junction bases not matched to a gene: 9. The CDR3 bases are TGTGCCAGCATCCAGAGGACAGGATTTAACTATGGCTACACCTTC. Amino acids: CASIQRTGFNYGYTF.

V is TRBV19 and J is TRBJ2-7; D assignment may be TRBD1 or TRBD2 (5 bases each). CDR1 is LNHDA and CDR2 is SQIVND in the germline V gene (reference sequence). Trimming took 3 bases from V and 2 from J, leaving 14 bases between them. There are 15 residues in the CDR3. The CDR3 DNA is TGTGCCAGTAGTATCCGGGACGGGGAGACCTACGAGCAGTACTTC. As protein: CASSIRDGETYEQYF.

This clone came up once. This rearrangement joins TRBV6-5 to TRBJ2-1; D may be TRBD2 (5 bases). The CDR3 length is 14 residues. Deletions cut 2 bases from V and 3 bases from J, with 8 bases between. Germline V gene data show CDR1 as MNHEY and CDR2 as SVGAGI. In nucleotides, the CDR3 is TGTGCCAGCAGTTACCTTGCGGGCTACAATGAGCAGTTCTTC. Amino acid sequence: CASSYLAGYNEQFF.

This clone appeared once. This sequence joins TRBV18 and TRBJ1-1; D gene unclear. The CDR3 runs 13 residues. Trimming removed 3 bases at V and 5 bases at J, with 10 bases between. The germline CDR1 and CDR2 sequences are KGHSH and LQKENI. The CDR3 reads CASSPNKGTEAFF. The DNA for the CDR3 is TGTGCCAGCTCACCTAATAAAGGAACTGAAGCTTTCTTT.

The chain joins TRBV11-3 to TRBJ2-5, with TRBD2 identical over 7 bases. From germline, CDR1 is SGHNT and CDR2 YENEEA. The CDR3 has 15 residues. With 4 bases clipped from V and 5 bases from J, the junction kept 10 bases outside the gene matches. Here the CDR3 reads CASSSGLDSIETQYF. The CDR3, as DNA: TGTGCCAGCAGCTCCGGACTAGATAGTATTGAGACCCAGTACTTC.

The V call is TRBV7-9, the J call TRBJ1-6, with 9 positions matching TRBD1. V lost 5 bases, J lost 0 bases, and 5 bases stayed unmatched. The germline CDR1 and CDR2 sequences are SEHNR and FQNEAQ (reference sequence). The CDR3 runs to 17 residues. CDR3 region: CASSVDRGSSYNSPLHF. CDR3 coding DNA: TGTGCCAGCAGCGTGGACAGGGGAAGCTCCTATAATTCACCCCTCCACTTT. The whole variable domain, filled in from reference TRBV7-9 and TRBJ1-6, reads DTGVSQNPRHKITKRGQNVTFRCDPISEHNRLYWYRQTLGQGPEFLTYFQNEAQLEKSRLLSDRFSAERPKGSFSTLEIQRTEQGDSAMYLCASSVDRGSSYNSPLHFGNGTRLTVT.

This chain joins TRBV28 and TRBJ1-5; D unresolved. This CDR3 has 17 amino acids. V was cut by 3 bases and J by 1 base, with 16 bases left in between. Per the germline V gene, CDR1 is MDHEN and CDR2 is SYDVKM. This chain's CDR3 is CASSLAGLPSSNQPQHF. The CDR3 DNA sequence: TGTGCCAGCAGTTTGGCGGGGTTGCCCTCCAGCAATCAGCCCCAGCATTTT.

This rearrangement joins TRBV19 to TRBJ1-5; possible D gene TRBD1, 5 bases. Trimming cost V 6 bases and J 1 base, with 10 bases left between them. The germline V gene has CDR1 LNHDA and CDR2 SQIVND (reference sequence). The CDR3 loop spans 14 amino acids. This CDR3 reads CASSGTRSNQPQHF. The CDR3 DNA sequence: TGTGCCAGTAGCGGGACCCGAAGCAATCAGCCCCAGCATTTT.

This chain uses TRBV7-9 with TRBJ1-5; TRBD1 matches 8 bases. V shed 5 bases and J 5 bases; nucleotides not matched to a gene: 5. This CDR3 is 14 amino acids long. CDR1 SEHNR and CDR2 FQNEAQ come from the germline V gene (reference sequence). CDR3 protein: CASSPQTGDQPQHF. In nucleotides, the CDR3 is TGTGCCAGCAGCCCCCAGACAGGGGATCAGCCCCAGCATTTT.

The CDR3 nucleotides read TGTGCCAGCTCACCACCGATGTCAGGGGGCAGAGGTAGGCAGTACTTC. Protein: CASSPPMSGGRGRQYF. The rearrangement links TRBV18 to TRBJ2-7; 8 positions match TRBD1. The V gene's germline CDR1 is KGHSH and CDR2 LQKENI. This CDR3 is 16 amino acids long. V was clipped by 0 bases and J by 9 bases; unmatched bases: 13.

This clone appeared once. This rearrangement joins TRBV29-1 to TRBJ2-7; a weak D match, TRBD1 (6 bases). The CDR3 spans 12 residues. Per the germline V gene, CDR1 is SQVTM and CDR2 is ANQGSEA. V was clipped by 7 bases and J by 0 bases, with 10 bases between them. This chain's CDR3 is CSGGQSSYEQYF. CDR3 DNA sequence: TGCAGCGGCGGACAGAGCTCCTACGAGCAGTACTTC.

The chain joins TRBV10-3 to TRBJ2-1; D gene uncertain. With 11 bases removed from V and 0 bases from J, the gap between germline ends came to 23 bases. This CDR3 is built from 17 residues. Germline-derived CDR1 and CDR2 are ENHRY and SYGVKD. Here the CDR3 DNA reads TGTGCCGCCCAAGGAAGGCAAGCCCTCAGCTCCTACAATGAGCAGTTCTTC. It yields the protein CAAQGRQALSSYNEQFF.

This chain connects TRBV19 to TRBJ2-5; maybe TRBD1 (6 bases). This CDR3 has 16 residues. V lost 1 base and J 4 bases, leaving 16 bases between the germline ends. Looked up from germline, CDR1 is LNHDA and CDR2 is SQIVND (reference sequence). CDR3 in amino acids: CASSIGGGIVLETQYF. The DNA for the CDR3 is TGTGCCAGTAGTATAGGAGGGGGAATCGTATTAGAGACCCAGTACTTC.